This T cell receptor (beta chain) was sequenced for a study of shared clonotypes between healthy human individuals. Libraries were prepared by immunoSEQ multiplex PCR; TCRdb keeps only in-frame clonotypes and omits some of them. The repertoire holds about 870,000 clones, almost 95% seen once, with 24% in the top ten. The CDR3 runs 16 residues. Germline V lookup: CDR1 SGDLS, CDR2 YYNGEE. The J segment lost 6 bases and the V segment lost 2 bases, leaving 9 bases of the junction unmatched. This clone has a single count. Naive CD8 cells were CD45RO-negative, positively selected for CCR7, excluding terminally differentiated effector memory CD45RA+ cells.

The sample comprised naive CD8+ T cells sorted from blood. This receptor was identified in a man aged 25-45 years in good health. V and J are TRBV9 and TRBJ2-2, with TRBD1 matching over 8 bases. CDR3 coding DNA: TGTGCCAGCAGCGTGAGACTTACAGGGGGTTCCGGGGAGCTGTTTTTT. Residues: CASSVRLTGGSGELFF. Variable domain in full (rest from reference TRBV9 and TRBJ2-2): DSGVTQTPKHLITATGQRVTLRCSPRSGDLSVYWYQQSLDQGLQFLIQYYNGEERAKGNILERFSAQQFPDLHSELNLSSLELGDSALYFCASSVRLTGGSGELFFGEGSRLTVL.